This TCR beta chain was captured in a study of neurological immune-mediated disorders. Whole-study results and caveats: Private repertoires in all groups were suggested by the finding that expanded clones across subjects shared no CDR3 amino acid sequences.

Germline V gives CDR1 MNHEY, CDR2 SMNVEV (reference sequence). Trimming shortened V by 5 bases and J by 0 bases, and 11 bases separated the two germline ends. The CDR3 runs 15 residues. Per sequencing run, 15-18 subjects together gave over 170 million TCR-beta sequences. TCRdb processed the 5' RACE reads anew with MiXCR; each CDR3 protein has one entry. This repertoire shows tens of thousands of distinct CDR3 sequences, roughly 7% found once; its top ten account for 4.4%. At least ten counts were recorded for this clonotype. Its cognate antigen is unknown. This sequence originates from a woman aged 40 to 50 in good health. The sequenced material came from PBMCs. This rearrangement joins TRBV27 to TRBJ2-1; TRBD1 is a possible D gene (6 bases). CDR3 DNA: TGTGCCAGCAGTAAAGGGGGAGACTCCTACAATGAGCAGTTCTTC. Amino acids: CASSKGGDSYNEQFF.